Sequencing of this T cell receptor beta chain was carried out in a study of T cell responses to AZD1222 COVID-19 vaccine. Repertoires were generated with immunoSEQ multiplex PCR, while TCRdb's copy carries only in-frame clones and drops some. This table has under 150,000 clones, approximately 85% appearing once. This clone showed up just once. Antigen specificity is unknown. V was trimmed by 4 bases and J by 2 bases, leaving 11 bases between them. In germline, CDR1 is SGHAT, CDR2 FQNNGV. This CDR3 is 14 amino acids long. Study-wide results and limits: Spike-specific TCR breadth rose after two AZD1222 doses, and depth rose as well. The sample set comprised mostly white British donors with more females, and clonal diversity was possibly underestimated.

Sequences were derived from peripheral blood, sampled on day 0 of AZD1222 vaccination. The V and J genes are TRBV11-2 and TRBJ1-2; D not resolved. This clonotype was sampled from an adult in good health. CDR3 protein: CASSYNSLNYGYTF. The CDR3 bases are TGTGCCAGCAGCTACAATTCTTTAAACTATGGCTACACCTTC.